Below, 2 T cell receptor beta chains from the same sample are listed, as sequenced in a study of T cell repertoires in cytomegalovirus infection. TCRdb analysed the reads with MiXCR anew, one entry per CDR3 protein. The sample consists of 150,000 to 200,000 distinct CDR3 sequences, under 20% of them appearing once. The specimen was CD8+ T cells from PBMCs. These receptors were obtained from a human donor in good health (CMV status not recorded). Some clones in this sample may be carry-over from other donors' samples.

Remarks on this clonotype: Its ends do not fully match the called genes, so a read error is possible. CDR3 in DNA: TGTGCCAGCAGCTCGTCATGGAACGCTGAAGCTTTCTTT. It encodes CASSSSWNAEAFF. The V and J genes are TRBV11-1 and TRBJ1-1; D not resolved. CDR3 length: 13 residues. Germline V gives CDR1 SGHAT, CDR2 FQDESV (reference sequence).

V and J are TRBV20-1 and TRBJ2-1; TRBD2 is a possible D gene (6 bases). The CDR3 length is 15 residues. Trimming took 3 bases from V and 9 from J, leaving 21 bases between them. Per germline, CDR1 DFQATT and CDR2 SNEGSKA (reference sequence). This chain's CDR3 is CSASGLGRLGLEQFF. As DNA, the CDR3 is TGCAGTGCTAGCGGACTTGGTAGACTAGGGCTTGAGCAGTTCTTC.